The sequence of this TCR beta chain was determined in a study of T-cell memory formation after mild COVID-19 (dated by TCRdb to the early 2020s). As for the study more broadly: TCR sequence clusters from the two donors were largely donor specific. T-cell clones expanding and contracting after mild COVID-19 in a couple of donors were tracked by longitudinal TCRalpha and TCRbeta repertoire sequencing. The cohort comprised two young, previously healthy adult volunteers, one female and one male.

Overall results and qualifications from the work: From day 15 to 85, contracting clones showed balanced CD4/CD8 phenotypes, whereas a second wave of clones that expanded from day 15 to 37 leaned towards CD4+. SARS-CoV-2 specificity of the second-wave clones peaking on day 37 was not confirmed. Only two mild cases were covered in the study, and larger cohorts including severe cases with pre-infection samples were considered necessary. Some responding clones were detected in pre-infection memory, which suggested that pre-existing cross-reactive memory T cells had joined the SARS-CoV-2 response. Contracting CD4+ clones turned up mainly in the CM and EM memory subsets, whereas EMRA was where CD8+ clones were enriched.

V and J lose 3 bases and 0 bases, and a span of 7 bases separates them. According to the germline V gene, CDR1 reads LGHNA and CDR2 reads YSLEER. Its CDR3 holds 14 amino acids, cysteine through phenylalanine. Just the 42-base CDR3 DNA is kept, in frame starting at base 1. PBMCs were isolated by Ficoll-Paque density gradient centrifugation. For sequencing, an Illumina NovaSeq 6000 was employed. Using 5'RACE with constant-segment primers, TCRalpha and TCRbeta cDNA libraries were constructed, with sample barcodes and unique molecular identifiers added in the process. Trizol reagent was used to extract RNA from every sample. Library amplification was performed in two PCR steps, and a second sample barcode and Illumina TruSeq adapters were introduced in the second step. Libraries were sequenced on an Illumina NovaSeq with 2 x 150 bp paired-end reads. The authors' analysis ran thus. With migec v1.2.7, reads were demultiplexed and then collapsed into UMI-guided consensus sequences. Using mixcr v2.1.11, the UMI consensuses were aligned to TRA and TRB V and J templates and assembled into clonotypes. A clonotype was counted as expanded or contracted only if both edgeR and NoisET called the change significant, with noise models trained on biological replicates. For edgeR calls, a false discovery rate-adjusted p below 0.01 and a log2 fold-change threshold of 1 were applied. PCA with hierarchical clustering of max-normalized trajectories of the 1000 most abundant clonotypes was used as exploratory dynamics analysis. Separately sequenced CD4+ and CD8+ repertoires were used to assign the CD4 or CD8 phenotype of responding clones. TCRdb reworked the public reads: Q25 trimming with fastp, MiXCR clone assembly, productive beta chains retained. Rows are combined by CDR3 protein, so each entry shows the most common genes and DNA. These V and J calls rely on TCRdb rather than the paper's analysis. Present in this sample are fewer than 250,000 distinct CDR3 sequences, 10% of which were seen just once. The ten biggest clones cover 3% of the sample.

This clonotype appeared many times. The antigen it recognizes is unknown. It has no much larger one-base neighbor in the sample; base qualities were not kept. The chain is assembled from TRBV4-3 and TRBJ2-3; 6 matching bases give a weak D call of TRBD1. The sequencing input was PBMCs or a T cell subset sorted from them (not recorded which). The origin of this receptor is a man younger than 35 who had mild COVID-19 (a few samples of this study predate the infection). The sample titles of this study are shuffled in the database, so cell type and time point are left out; the donor was told from shared clones. DNA sequence: TGCGCCAGCAGCCAGGGGGCTAGCACAGATACGCAGTATTTT. This sequence encodes CASSQGASTDTQYF.